Listed below are T cell receptor beta chains from one sample, sequenced in a study of blood T cell repertoires in COVID-19. Profiling relied on immunoSEQ multiplex PCR, and the TCRdb table lists in-frame clones only, not all of them. The profile shows 130,000 to 150,000 clones, roughly 80% of them singletons. Sequenced material: peripheral blood. All receptors come from a man aged 70 or older who had recovered from COVID-19. Both conserved end residues are part of each CDR3. The order of the fields is V gene, D gene, clone size, J gene, CDR3 protein, CDR3 DNA. The D gene is left open where the match is weak. Part of the rows lack a size; the others show once, few, many or a class for expanded clones.

v_call: TRBV3-1/TRBV3-2; d_call: -; clone_size: -; j_call: TRBJ1-4; cdr3_aa: CASSQDGGEKLFF; cdr3_nt: TGTGCCAGCAGCCAAGATGGCGGTGAAAAACTGTTTTTT
v_call: TRBV5-8; d_call: -; clone_size: -; j_call: TRBJ2-3; cdr3_aa: CASSQRTSTDTQYF; cdr3_nt: TGTGCCAGCAGTCAGAGGACTAGCACAGATACGCAGTATTTT
v_call: TRBV28; d_call: -; clone_size: -; j_call: TRBJ1-5; cdr3_aa: CASSLFGRAVNQPQHF; cdr3_nt: TGTGCCAGCAGTTTATTTGGCAGGGCCGTCAATCAGCCCCAGCATTTT
v_call: TRBV5-6; d_call: TRBD2; clone_size: -; j_call: TRBJ2-7; cdr3_aa: CASSLRDYPTYEQYF; cdr3_nt: TGTGCCAGCAGCTTGAGGGACTATCCAACCTACGAGCAGTACTTC
v_call: TRBV5-1; d_call: TRBD2; clone_size: few; j_call: TRBJ2-7; cdr3_aa: CASSPSPGGVEQYF; cdr3_nt: TGCGCCAGCAGCCCCTCTCCGGGAGGGGTCGAGCAGTACTTC
v_call: TRBV5-1; d_call: -; clone_size: -; j_call: TRBJ1-5; cdr3_aa: CASSLEPGPNQPQHF; cdr3_nt: TGCGCCAGCAGCTTGGAGCCAGGCCCCAATCAGCCCCAGCATTTT
v_call: TRBV28; d_call: TRBD2; clone_size: many; j_call: TRBJ2-1; cdr3_aa: CASKPRASGPYNEQFF; cdr3_nt: TGTGCCAGCAAACCCAGGGCTAGCGGTCCTTACAATGAGCAGTTCTTC
v_call: TRBV6-5; d_call: TRBD1; clone_size: few; j_call: TRBJ1-2; cdr3_aa: CASKQDRGVYGYTF; cdr3_nt: TGTGCCAGCAAACAGGACAGGGGGGTCTATGGCTACACCTTC
v_call: TRBV3-1/TRBV3-2; d_call: -; clone_size: -; j_call: TRBJ1-2; cdr3_aa: CASSQGPAGLRGYTF; cdr3_nt: TGTGCCAGCAGCCAAGGCCCTGCGGGGTTGAGGGGCTACACCTTC
v_call: TRBV19; d_call: -; clone_size: -; j_call: TRBJ1-4; cdr3_aa: CASSPTATNEKLFF; cdr3_nt: TGTGCCAGTAGTCCGACAGCAACTAATGAAAAACTGTTTTTT
v_call: TRBV27; d_call: -; clone_size: -; j_call: TRBJ2-1; cdr3_aa: CASSFAGDYNEQFF; cdr3_nt: TGTGCCAGCAGTTTCGCAGGGGACTACAATGAGCAGTTCTTC
v_call: TRBV5-8; d_call: TRBD1; clone_size: once; j_call: TRBJ2-2; cdr3_aa: CASSLADRDAGELFF; cdr3_nt: TGTGCCAGCAGCTTGGCCGACAGGGACGCCGGGGAGCTGTTTTTT
v_call: TRBV3-1/TRBV3-2; d_call: -; clone_size: -; j_call: TRBJ2-7; cdr3_aa: CASSQGLLSEQYF; cdr3_nt: TGTGCCAGCAGCCAAGGACTTTTGAGTGAGCAGTACTTC
v_call: TRBV7-2; d_call: -; clone_size: once; j_call: TRBJ1-5; cdr3_aa: CASSFDQGQPQHF; cdr3_nt: TGTGCCAGCAGTTTCGATCAGGGACAGCCCCAGCATTTT
v_call: TRBV2; d_call: TRBD1; clone_size: -; j_call: TRBJ1-5; cdr3_aa: CASSVLGQGNQPQHF; cdr3_nt: TGTGCCAGCAGTGTCTTGGGACAGGGCAATCAGCCCCAGCATTTT
v_call: TRBV21-1; d_call: -; clone_size: -; j_call: TRBJ2-2; cdr3_aa: CASSKEFTETQNTGELFF; cdr3_nt: TGTGCCAGCAGCAAAGAGTTTACCGAAACTCAGAACACCGGGGAGCTGTTTTTT
v_call: TRBV27; d_call: -; clone_size: -; j_call: TRBJ1-1; cdr3_aa: CASSFAGSTEAFF; cdr3_nt: TGTGCCAGCAGTTTCGCGGGGTCCACTGAAGCTTTCTTT
v_call: TRBV11-2; d_call: TRBD1; clone_size: few; j_call: TRBJ1-2; cdr3_aa: CASSSSLTGWNGYTF; cdr3_nt: TGTGCCAGCAGCTCATCCCTGACAGGGTGGAATGGCTACACCTTC
v_call: TRBV5-1; d_call: TRBD1; clone_size: -; j_call: TRBJ1-1; cdr3_aa: CASSLAGQGASEAFF; cdr3_nt: TGCGCCAGCAGCTTGGCAGGACAGGGGGCTTCTGAAGCTTTCTTT
v_call: TRBV7-9; d_call: -; clone_size: once; j_call: TRBJ2-7; cdr3_aa: CASSDRAYEQYF; cdr3_nt: TGTGCCAGCAGCGACAGAGCCTACGAGCAGTACTTC
v_call: TRBV7-9; d_call: TRBD1; clone_size: -; j_call: TRBJ2-1; cdr3_aa: CASSPRTGVRNEQFF; cdr3_nt: TGTGCCAGCAGCCCCCGGACAGGGGTTCGGAATGAGCAGTTCTTC
v_call: TRBV27; d_call: -; clone_size: -; j_call: TRBJ2-7; cdr3_aa: CASSFSIGGYEQYF; cdr3_nt: TGTGCCAGCAGTTTCAGTATAGGCGGGTACGAGCAGTACTTC
v_call: TRBV27; d_call: TRBD1; clone_size: -; j_call: TRBJ2-5; cdr3_aa: CASSPDRDQETQYF; cdr3_nt: TGTGCCAGCAGTCCGGACAGGGACCAAGAGACCCAGTACTTC
v_call: TRBV5-1; d_call: -; clone_size: -; j_call: TRBJ1-4; cdr3_aa: CASSLEGMREKLFF; cdr3_nt: TGCGCCAGCAGCTTGGAGGGGATGCGGGAAAAACTGTTTTTT
v_call: TRBV7-9; d_call: -; clone_size: -; j_call: TRBJ2-1; cdr3_aa: CASSWLAGPYNEQFF; cdr3_nt: TGTGCCAGCAGTTGGCTGGCGGGACCCTACAATGAGCAGTTCTTC
v_call: TRBV5-5; d_call: TRBD1; clone_size: -; j_call: TRBJ1-3; cdr3_aa: CASGTTGAGNTIYF; cdr3_nt: TGTGCCAGCGGAACGACAGGGGCAGGAAACACCATATATTTT
v_call: TRBV6-1; d_call: -; clone_size: -; j_call: TRBJ1-2; cdr3_aa: CASSEDGVANYGYTF; cdr3_nt: TGTGCCAGCAGTGAAGACGGGGTAGCTAACTATGGCTACACCTTC
v_call: TRBV7-7; d_call: TRBD1; clone_size: -; j_call: TRBJ2-1; cdr3_aa: CASSSGTASYNEQFF; cdr3_nt: TGTGCCAGCAGCTCCGGGACAGCGTCCTACAATGAGCAGTTCTTC
v_call: TRBV27; d_call: -; clone_size: -; j_call: TRBJ2-1; cdr3_aa: CASSWESLVNEQFF; cdr3_nt: TGTGCCAGCAGTTGGGAGTCATTAGTCAATGAGCAGTTCTTC
v_call: TRBV18; d_call: -; clone_size: -; j_call: TRBJ2-7; cdr3_aa: CASSPPSSSYSYEQYF; cdr3_nt: TGTGCCAGCTCACCACCGTCGTCTAGTTACTCCTACGAGCAGTACTTC
v_call: TRBV2; d_call: -; clone_size: -; j_call: TRBJ2-7; cdr3_aa: CASSDPAYEQYF; cdr3_nt: TGTGCCAGCAGTGACCCTGCCTACGAGCAGTACTTC
v_call: TRBV20-1; d_call: -; clone_size: -; j_call: TRBJ1-5; cdr3_aa: CSASLSPRGGQPQHF; cdr3_nt: TGCAGTGCTAGTTTGTCTCCGCGGGGCGGCCAGCCCCAGCATTTT
v_call: TRBV7-9; d_call: TRBD1; clone_size: -; j_call: TRBJ1-4; cdr3_aa: CASSSLGTVEKLFF; cdr3_nt: TGTGCCAGCAGCTCCCTCGGGACAGTTGAAAAACTGTTTTTT
v_call: TRBV7-6; d_call: TRBD1; clone_size: -; j_call: TRBJ1-3; cdr3_aa: CASSSFDRGGNTIYF; cdr3_nt: TGTGCCAGCAGCTCCTTCGACAGGGGTGGAAACACCATATATTTT
v_call: TRBV19; d_call: -; clone_size: once; j_call: TRBJ2-7; cdr3_aa: CASSPRGTFGDEQYF; cdr3_nt: TGTGCCAGTAGTCCCCGCGGGACTTTCGGGGACGAGCAGTACTTC